Listed below are T cell receptor beta chains from one sample, sequenced in a study of blood T cell repertoires in COVID-19. TCRdb keeps only in-frame clones here, not all; method: immunoSEQ multiplex PCR. The table records about 180,000 clones, under 85% of them present only once. Sequencing was performed on peripheral blood. The receptors were sampled from a human donor in a cohort sampled during active COVID-19. Both conserved end residues are part of each CDR3. D genes are given only for firm matches. Only some rows state a clone size, as once, few, many or a class for expanded clones.

clone size	CDR3 length	D gene	V gene	J gene	CDR3 protein	CDR3 DNA
NA	15	TRBD2	TRBV18	TRBJ2-2	CASSPPGLATGELFF	TGTGCCAGCTCACCACCGGGACTAGCAACAGGGGAGCTGTTTTTT
once	16	TRBD2	TRBV5-1	TRBJ2-3	CASSARLAGSTDTQYF	TGCGCCAGCAGCGCCCGGCTAGCGGGAAGCACAGATACGCAGTATTTT
NA	16	NA	TRBV29-1	TRBJ2-1	CSVEGGDFGSYNEQFF	TGCAGCGTTGAAGGAGGGGACTTCGGCTCCTACAATGAGCAGTTCTTC
NA	15	NA	TRBV7-9	TRBJ2-7	CASSLGQGPLYEQYF	TGTGCCAGCAGCTTAGGGCAGGGCCCCCTCTACGAGCAGTACTTC
once	15	TRBD1	TRBV7-9	TRBJ2-1	CASSKGQGTYNEQFF	TGTGCCAGCAGCAAAGGACAGGGGACCTACAATGAGCAGTTCTTC
NA	14	NA	TRBV7-3	TRBJ2-1	CASSLFGPNNEQFF	TGTGCCAGCAGCTTATTTGGGCCTAACAATGAGCAGTTCTTC
NA	14	NA	TRBV7-3	TRBJ1-6	CASSLQGSSSPLHF	TGTGCCAGCAGCTTACAGGGATCAAGTTCACCCCTCCACTTT
NA	16	TRBD2	TRBV6-2/TRBV6-3	TRBJ2-7	CASSPLSGGVTYEQYF	TGTGCCAGCAGTCCCCTAAGCGGGGGGGTTACCTACGAGCAGTACTTC
NA	13	NA	TRBV18	TRBJ1-5	CASADNHNQPQHF	TGTGCCAGCGCGGACAACCACAATCAGCCCCAGCATTTT
NA	14	NA	TRBV9	TRBJ2-2	CASSGTSVTGELFF	TGTGCCAGCAGCGGCACCAGCGTCACCGGGGAGCTGTTTTTT
NA	19	TRBD1	TRBV7-4	TRBJ1-5	CASSLVGLGTGVCCAPQHF	TGTGCCAGCAGTTTAGTCGGTTTGGGGACAGGGGTGTGCTGCGCGCCCCAGCATTTT
NA	16	TRBD1	TRBV19	TRBJ1-2	CASSPRDRPLINGYTF	TGTGCCAGTAGTCCTCGGGACAGGCCGCTAATCAATGGCTACACCTTC
NA	13	NA	TRBV30	TRBJ2-7	CAWSPGETYEQYF	TGTGCCTGGAGTCCCGGGGAAACCTACGAGCAGTACTTC
NA	14	TRBD1	TRBV7-8	TRBJ1-1	CASSRRQGNTEAFF	TGTGCCAGCAGCAGACGACAGGGGAACACTGAAGCTTTCTTT
NA	13	NA	TRBV12-3/TRBV12-4	TRBJ1-1	CASSSEVGTEAFF	TGTGCCAGCAGTTCTGAGGTGGGCACTGAAGCTTTCTTT
NA	14	NA	TRBV4-2	TRBJ1-3	CASSPTGLQNTIYF	TGTGCCAGCAGCCCGACAGGACTCCAGAACACCATATATTTT
NA	15	TRBD2	TRBV2	TRBJ2-4	CASARGGLAKNIQYF	TGTGCCAGCGCACGCGGGGGGTTAGCCAAAAACATTCAGTACTTC
NA	13	NA	TRBV13	TRBJ2-7	CASSLGRSVFRYF	TGTGCCAGCAGCTTGGGGAGGTCAGTATTTCGGTACTTC
NA	13	NA	TRBV3-1/TRBV3-2	TRBJ2-1	CASSQDQGDEQFF	TGTGCCAGCAGCCAAGATCAGGGCGATGAGCAGTTCTTC
few	16	TRBD1	TRBV5-1	TRBJ1-1	CASSLAGQGANTEAFF	TGCGCCAGCAGCTTGGCGGGACAGGGAGCAAACACTGAAGCTTTCTTT
NA	16	TRBD2	TRBV11-3	TRBJ2-5	CASSLAGTSGQETQYF	TGTGCCAGCAGCTTGGCTGGGACTAGCGGACAAGAGACCCAGTACTTC
NA	16	TRBD2	TRBV24-1	TRBJ2-2	CATSDRTSLGTGELFF	TGTGCCACCAGTGATCGGACTAGTTTAGGGACCGGGGAGCTGTTTTTT
NA	15	TRBD1	TRBV9	TRBJ1-4	CASSPDRAGNEKLFF	TGTGCCAGCAGCCCCGACAGGGCTGGTAATGAAAAACTGTTTTTT
NA	16	TRBD1	TRBV18	TRBJ1-5	CASSGGRTGIRQPQHF	TGTGCCAGCTCGGGAGGCAGGACAGGAATTAGACAGCCCCAGCATTTT
NA	14	NA	TRBV2	TRBJ1-3	CASSPTGTGNTIYF	TGTGCCAGCAGCCCAACAGGGACTGGAAACACCATATATTTT
NA	16	TRBD1	TRBV5-1	TRBJ2-1	CASSWGTAITYNEQFF	TGCGCCAGCAGCTGGGGGACAGCGATTACCTACAATGAGCAGTTCTTC
NA	15	TRBD2	TRBV15	TRBJ2-1	CATSRVSSGGDEQFF	TGTGCCACCAGCAGAGTATCTAGCGGGGGGGATGAGCAGTTCTTC
NA	15	NA	TRBV5-1	TRBJ1-4	CASSLVWGPNEKLFF	TGCGCCAGCAGCTTGGTATGGGGCCCTAATGAAAAACTGTTTTTT
NA	15	NA	TRBV27	TRBJ1-2	CASSLIWGPDYGYTF	TGTGCCAGCAGTTTAATCTGGGGGCCAGACTATGGCTACACCTTC
NA	14	NA	TRBV6-5	TRBJ1-1	CASSLTPRTVEAFF	TGTGCCAGCAGTCTCACCCCCCGGACAGTTGAAGCTTTCTTT
NA	17	TRBD1	TRBV7-8	TRBJ1-5	CASSLDSGGEGNQPQHF	TGTGCCAGCAGCTTAGATTCAGGGGGTGAAGGCAATCAGCCCCAGCATTTT
NA	15	NA	TRBV11-3	TRBJ2-3	CASSLVFGSTDTQYF	TGTGCCAGCAGCTTAGTATTCGGTAGCACAGATACGCAGTATTTT
NA	16	NA	TRBV21-1	TRBJ1-1	CASSKVQGIIDTEAFF	TGTGCCAGCAGCAAAGTCCAGGGGATAATTGACACTGAAGCTTTCTTT
NA	13	NA	TRBV6-1	TRBJ2-3	CASSEGGLDTQYF	TGTGCCAGCAGTGAAGGGGGCCTAGATACGCAGTATTTT
NA	13	NA	TRBV29-1	TRBJ2-5	CSVEGVGEETQYF	TGCAGCGTTGAAGGGGTAGGGGAAGAGACCCAGTACTTC
NA	17	TRBD2	TRBV4-1	TRBJ2-1	CASSQVPTSGGKFEQFF	TGCGCCAGCAGCCAAGTTCCCACTAGCGGGGGGAAGTTTGAGCAGTTCTTC
NA	12	NA	TRBV10-1	TRBJ2-2	CASSVDTGELFF	TGCGCCAGCAGTGTCGACACCGGGGAGCTGTTTTTT
NA	16	NA	TRBV4-1	TRBJ1-3	CASSQERRGTGNTIYF	TGCGCCAGCAGCCAAGAACGGAGGGGTACCGGAAACACCATATATTTT
few	15	TRBD2	TRBV27	TRBJ2-3	CASSLVAGGANTQYF	TGTGCCAGCAGTTTGGTCGCGGGGGGCGCGAATACGCAGTATTTT
NA	14	NA	TRBV2	TRBJ2-1	CASSGEVSGNEQFF	TGTGCCAGCAGTGGGGAGGTCTCTGGCAATGAGCAGTTCTTC
once	16	NA	TRBV18	TRBJ2-3	CASSPPGPGATDTQYF	TGTGCCAGCTCACCACCCGGACCAGGGGCCACAGATACGCAGTATTTT
NA	13	NA	TRBV7-8	TRBJ1-2	CASSLATDYGYTF	TGTGCCAGCAGCTTAGCGACTGATTATGGCTACACCTTC
NA	12	NA	TRBV30	TRBJ1-1	CACDSQNTEAFF	TGTGCCTGTGACAGCCAGAACACTGAAGCTTTCTTT
NA	14	NA	TRBV6-5	TRBJ1-2	CASSYSEQGVGYTF	TGTGCCAGCAGTTACTCGGAACAGGGTGTCGGCTACACCTTC
NA	13	NA	TRBV3-1/TRBV3-2	TRBJ2-3	CASSHYRADTQYF	TGTGCCAGCAGCCACTACAGGGCTGATACGCAGTATTTT
NA	16	TRBD2	TRBV4-1	TRBJ2-7	CASSPGLAGVIYEQYF	TGCGCCAGCAGCCCAGGGCTAGCGGGGGTGATATACGAGCAGTACTTC
NA	14	TRBD2	TRBV7-8	TRBJ2-5	CASSLGGGQETQYF	TGTGCCAGCAGCTTAGGCGGGGGGCAAGAGACCCAGTACTTC
NA	15	NA	TRBV9	TRBJ1-1	CASRDLTGVDTEAFF	TGTGCCAGCAGGGATCTAACAGGAGTAGACACTGAAGCTTTCTTT
once	13	NA	TRBV5-4	TRBJ2-7	CASSVDRFYEQYF	TGTGCCAGCAGCGTTGACAGATTCTACGAGCAGTACTTC
once	14	TRBD1	TRBV2	TRBJ1-5	CASSERGTGQPQHF	TGTGCCAGCAGTGAACGCGGGACAGGCCAGCCCCAGCATTTT
NA	14	NA	TRBV20-1	TRBJ1-5	CSASLGGKDQPQHF	TGCAGTGCTAGTTTAGGGGGTAAGGATCAGCCCCAGCATTTT
few	12	NA	TRBV5-1	TRBJ1-1	CASSFGGTEAFF	TGCGCCAGCAGCTTCGGAGGGACTGAAGCTTTCTTT
NA	15	TRBD2	TRBV15	TRBJ2-7	CATSREGGGAGEQYF	TGTGCCACCAGCAGAGAGGGCGGGGGGGCTGGCGAGCAGTACTTC
NA	14	NA	TRBV7-8	TRBJ1-1	CASSFLGKNTEAFF	TGTGCCAGCAGCTTCTTGGGCAAGAACACTGAAGCTTTCTTT